This TCR beta chain stems from a study of OX40 agonist ivuxolimab in advanced cancers. The overall study: Cancers in dose escalation were hepatocellular, melanoma, renal cell and head and neck. Study results and caveats: Normalized T-cell clonal expansion was also low in a subset of nonresponders.

Prior autoimmune disease or systemic immunosuppression barred patients. The data were produced by immunoSEQ multiplex PCR, yet TCRdb's version contains in-frame clones alone and is incomplete. The sample includes 80,000 or so clones, 75% to 90% of them seen just once. Notes on this clone: No antigen is known for it.

Germline CDR1 LNHDA, CDR2 SQIVND (reference sequence). V lost 1 base and J 1 base, leaving 10 bases between the germline ends. The CDR3 extends over 15 amino acids. Sequenced here: CD4+ or CD8+ T cells sorted from blood, sampled in a trial of the OX40 agonist ivuxolimab. The TCR sequence derives from an adult with an advanced solid tumor such as melanoma, head and neck, liver or kidney cancer. V usage is TRBV19 and J usage is TRBJ1-1; D not certain. CDR3 in amino acids: CASSIVGGGNTEAFF. The CDR3 DNA reads TGTGCCAGTAGTATAGTCGGAGGAGGGAACACTGAAGCTTTCTTT. Variable domain in full (rest from reference TRBV19 and TRBJ1-1): DGGITQSPKYLFRKEGQNVTLSCEQNLNHDAMYWYRQDPGQGLRLIYYSQIVNDFQKGDIAEGYSVSREKKESFPLTVTSAQKNPTAFYLCASSIVGGGNTEAFFGQGTRLTVV.